Listed below are T cell receptor beta chains from one sample, sequenced in a study of a mutant IDH1 vaccine in newly diagnosed glioma. These receptors lack a known antigen. The protocol was immunoSEQ multiplex PCR, while the TCRdb copy is restricted to in-frame clones and leaves out a portion. In the table there are 95,000 to 120,000 clones, 90% of which are singletons. The material sequenced was PBMCs, taken from a glioma patient whose treatment included an IDH1 peptide vaccine. These receptor sequences come from a woman in her 50s with glioma. Each CDR3 is given with its conserved first and last residue. The D gene is left open where the match is weak. A clone size is listed for some rows: how often the clone was seen (once, few, many), or a class if it is expanded.

length,D,J,V,size,DNA,CDR3
11,.,TRBJ2-3,TRBV19,.,TGTGCCAGTAGTAGGGACTTCGAACGGTATTTT,CASSRDFERYF
15,.,TRBJ2-5,TRBV7-8,once,TGTGCCAGCAGCCTGCCTGACCTACCTAAAGAGACCCAGTACTTC,CASSLPDLPKETQYF
15,.,TRBJ1-4,TRBV6-6,once,TGTGCCAGCAGTTACGGGTACGGGGGGGATGAAAAACTGTTTTTT,CASSYGYGGDEKLFF
15,TRBD2,TRBJ2-1,TRBV14,.,TGTGCCAGCAGCCTGGTAGCGGGGGCAGTTTCCGAGCAGTTCTTC,CASSLVAGAVSEQFF
16,TRBD2,TRBJ2-5,TRBV5-1,.,TGCGCCAGCAGCTTGAGTACTAGCGGGAGTGGGGAGACCCAGTACTTC,CASSLSTSGSGETQYF
18,.,TRBJ1-4,TRBV19,.,TGTGCCACTTACAATCGAAGAACAGGTAGGCAAATAATGAAGAAACTGTTTTTT,CATYNRRTGRQIMKKLFF
13,.,TRBJ1-1,TRBV19,.,TGTGCCAGTAGTATAGGAGGGAACACTGAAGCTTTCTTT,CASSIGGNTEAFF
15,.,TRBJ2-7,TRBV4-1,.,TGCGCCAGCAGCTTGGCGGGGGCGGGGAATTACGAGCAGTACTTC,CASSLAGAGNYEQYF
13,.,TRBJ1-2,TRBV30,.,TGTGCCTGGAGTTCAGGCGTTGGCTATGGCTACACCTTC,CAWSSGVGYGYTF
11,.,TRBJ1-1,TRBV28,.,TGTGCCAGCGGGAGGAACACTGAAGCTTTCTTT,CASGRNTEAFF
15,.,TRBJ1-2,TRBV21-1,.,TGTGCCAGCAGCAACCGGGACCTCCCTCGGGTGGGCTACACCTTC,CASSNRDLPRVGYTF
17,.,TRBJ1-4,TRBV14,.,TGTGCCAGCAGCCAAGAATGGGGAGGCGCAACTAATGAAAAACTGTTTTTT,CASSQEWGGATNEKLFF
19,.,TRBJ2-1,TRBV27,.,TGTGCCAGCAGTTTATTGTGGATCCCTGGCGGAAGCTCCTACAATGAGCAGTTCTTC,CASSLLWIPGGSSYNEQFF
13,TRBD2,TRBJ2-2,TRBV6-4,few,TGTGCCAGCAGTAGCGGGAGCACCGGGGAGCTGTTTTTT,CASSSGSTGELFF
14,TRBD1,TRBJ2-1,TRBV6-6,.,TGTGCCAGCACGGGGACAGGGGGCTACAATGAGCAGTTCTTC,CASTGTGGYNEQFF
15,TRBD1,TRBJ1-2,TRBV18,.,TGTGCCAGCTCCCCGATAGGACAGGGAAACTATGGCTACACCTTC,CASSPIGQGNYGYTF
15,TRBD1,TRBJ1-5,TRBV28,.,TGTGCCAGCAGCTCCGGGACAGGGTATACTCAGCCCCAGCATTTT,CASSSGTGYTQPQHF
12,.,TRBJ2-5,TRBV19,.,TGTGCCAGTAGTTCCCTGGGAGAGACCCAGTACTTC,CASSSLGETQYF
15,.,TRBJ2-7,TRBV19,.,TGTGCCAGTAGCCCAAGTGGGGGGAGCTCCTACGAGCAGTACTTC,CASSPSGGSSYEQYF
15,TRBD2,TRBJ2-7,TRBV14,.,TGTGCCAGCAGCCAAGATGCGGGAGCCTGGTACGAGCAGTACTTC,CASSQDAGAWYEQYF
14,.,TRBJ1-5,TRBV11-2,.,TGTGCCCCCCGGCCCCCAAGAAGCAATCAGCCCCAGCATTTT,CAPRPPRSNQPQHF
15,TRBD1,TRBJ1-2,TRBV4-1,.,TGCGCCAGCAGCCAAGGGGCGGGACAGAACTATGGCTACACCTTC,CASSQGAGQNYGYTF
17,TRBD2,TRBJ2-1,TRBV7-3,.,TGTGCCAGCAGCTTGTCGCGGGAGGAAACGAGCGGCAATGAGCAGTTCTTC,CASSLSREETSGNEQFF
13,.,TRBJ1-2,TRBV6-5,.,TGTGCCAGCCGAGAAGGACCGCTCTATGGCTACACCTTC,CASREGPLYGYTF
15,TRBD1,TRBJ2-3,TRBV5-1,.,TGCGCCAGCAGCTTGAGGCAGGGGGCCGGAGATACGCAGTATTTT,CASSLRQGAGDTQYF
14,.,TRBJ2-5,TRBV27,.,TGTGCCAGCAGTTCTAGACCGCTTTCGGAGACCCAGTACTTC,CASSSRPLSETQYF
16,.,TRBJ2-3,TRBV5-1,.,TGCGCCAGCAGCTTGGAGGGGAGACCTAGCACAGATACGCAGTATTTT,CASSLEGRPSTDTQYF
13,.,TRBJ2-2,TRBV15,.,TGTGCCACCCTCTCATCGAACACCGGGGAGCTGTTTTTT,CATLSSNTGELFF
21,.,TRBJ2-2,TRBV27,.,TGTGCCAGCAGTTTATATACCCCCCCTAGGAGGGCCCCTTCGAACACCGGGGAGCTGTTTTTT,CASSLYTPPRRAPSNTGELFF
15,.,TRBJ1-5,TRBV2,.,TGTGCCAGCAGGAGCGGGAGGTATAGCAATCAGCCCCAGCATTTT,CASRSGRYSNQPQHF
18,TRBD2,TRBJ2-7,TRBV29-1,.,TGCAGCGTTGAAGATTTTTCCGGGACTAGCGGGATCTCCTACGAGCAGTACTTC,CSVEDFSGTSGISYEQYF
13,TRBD2,TRBJ2-3,TRBV29-1,few,TGCAGCGTGGACACGGGACTAGCAGATACGCAGTATTTT,CSVDTGLADTQYF
13,.,TRBJ2-7,TRBV28,few,TGTGCCAGCAGTTCGGGACAATTGAGGGAGCAGTACTTC,CASSSGQLREQYF